This T cell receptor beta chain comes out of a study of blood T cell repertoires in COVID-19. Across the study: Material from acute and convalescent COVID-19 was sourced from the United States, Italy and Spain. T cells, B-cell-depleted T cells, or PBMCs provided the cDNA or gDNA that served as material.

In the original workflow: Amplification from reference gene primers served as the basis for estimated nucleated cell counts. The method was immunoSEQ multiplex PCR; TCRdb's version includes in-frame clones alone and lacks a portion of them. The D gene and trimming were derived from the DNA, and the V and J assignments and clone size from that table. This sample yields some 130,000 clones, of which roughly three quarters are seen a single time; approximately 3.9% belongs to the top ten. Sequencing was performed on peripheral blood. The sequence was obtained from a woman at least 80 years old with acute or convalescent COVID-19.

CDR3 sequence reads: CATGDRGVTDTQYF. Here the CDR3 DNA reads TGTGCCACGGGGGACAGGGGAGTTACAGATACGCAGTATTTT. This sequence joins TRBV19 and TRBJ2-3; 10 bases agree with TRBD1. This CDR3 has 14 amino acids. Germline lookup yields CDR1 LNHDA and CDR2 SQIVND (reference sequence). Losses at the gene ends were 10 bases for V and 3 bases for J; bases not matched to a gene: 7.